Listed below are T cell receptor beta chains from one sample, sequenced in a study of radiation and T cells in renal cell carcinoma. Assay used: immunoSEQ multiplex PCR; TCRdb lists only in-frame clones, some missing. The data contain roughly 170,000 clones, less than 90% of them seen just once; the ten biggest clones take up around 10%. The specimen comprised blood, sampled from a patient whose treatment included radiotherapy and nephrectomy. These receptors originate from a woman in her forties or fifties with renal cell carcinoma. Both conserved end residues are part of each CDR3. The order of the fields is D gene, J gene, clone size, V gene, CDR3 DNA, CDR3 protein. The D gene is left open where the match is weak. Only some rows state a clone size, as once, few, many or a class for expanded clones.

TRBD1 | TRBJ1-2 | NA | TRBV6-1 | TGTGCCAGCTGGGAAGGACAGGGAAGATTCTATGGCTACACCTTC | CASWEGQGRFYGYTF
TRBD2 | TRBJ2-7 | NA | TRBV7-2 | TGTGCCAGCAGACGAAGCGGGGCAACCTACGAGCAGTACTTC | CASRRSGATYEQYF
TRBD2 | TRBJ2-1 | NA | TRBV5-4 | TGTGCCAGCAGCTTGGACTTGCGGGGGGGCGAGTACAATGAGCAGTTCTTC | CASSLDLRGGEYNEQFF
NA | TRBJ1-5 | NA | TRBV6-6 | TGTGCCAGCAGATCAGGACGTTCCAATCAGCCCCAGCATTTT | CASRSGRSNQPQHF
NA | TRBJ2-1 | NA | TRBV5-6 | TGTGCCAGCAGCTCCAATATAACCAGGGTTACAAATGAGCAGTTCTTC | CASSSNITRVTNEQFF
NA | TRBJ2-2 | NA | TRBV4-3 | TGCGCCAGCAGCCAAGCAGTCAGGAACACCGGGGAGCTGTTTTTT | CASSQAVRNTGELFF
TRBD1 | TRBJ1-1 | few | TRBV19 | TGTGCCAGTAGTTTTTTACAGGGGGCAGCTTTCTTT | CASSFLQGAAFF
TRBD1 | TRBJ1-1 | NA | TRBV5-1 | TGCGCCAGCAGCCCCCGGACAGGGCAGAACACTGAAGCTTTCTTT | CASSPRTGQNTEAFF
NA | TRBJ2-2 | NA | TRBV7-2 | TGTGCCAGCAGCTTAGTCGGGTGGGGATCCGGGGAGCTGTTTTTT | CASSLVGWGSGELFF
TRBD1 | TRBJ1-2 | NA | TRBV19 | TGTGCCAGTAGTATAAAGGGGGCGGGTGGCTACACCTTC | CASSIKGAGGYTF
TRBD1 | TRBJ1-3 | NA | TRBV19 | TGTGCCAGCGACACAGGGGTACAGGGAAACACCATATATTTT | CASDTGVQGNTIYF
NA | TRBJ1-6 | NA | TRBV18 | TGTGCCAGCTCACCAGGCCAACCAAACCATAATTCACCCCTCCACTTT | CASSPGQPNHNSPLHF
TRBD1 | TRBJ1-5 | NA | TRBV2 | TGTGCCAGCAGGGACGGACAGGGTAATCAGCCCCAGCATTTT | CASRDGQGNQPQHF
NA | TRBJ1-1 | NA | TRBV5-1 | TGCGCCAGCAGCTTGGAGGTGCGGGAGAACACTGAAGCTTTCTTT | CASSLEVRENTEAFF
NA | TRBJ2-3 | NA | TRBV5-1 | TGCGCCAGCAGCTTCACAGATACGCAGTATTTT | CASSFTDTQYF
NA | TRBJ2-7 | NA | TRBV2 | TGTGCCAGCAGTGCGGAGAACGGCCCCTCCTACGAGCAGTACTTC | CASSAENGPSYEQYF
NA | TRBJ2-3 | NA | TRBV5-8 | TGTGCCAGCAGCTTACGGGGTGACAGAACAGATACGCAGTATTTT | CASSLRGDRTDTQYF
TRBD2 | TRBJ2-5 | NA | TRBV27 | TGTGCCAGCAGTTCCTTAGCGGGGGGGCCTAGGAAGACCCAGTACTTC | CASSSLAGGPRKTQYF
TRBD1 | TRBJ1-1 | once | TRBV7-2 | TGTGCCAGCAGCTTAGTACCCAGGGGGGAAGGGACTGAAGCTTTCTTT | CASSLVPRGEGTEAFF
TRBD1 | TRBJ1-5 | NA | TRBV30 | TGTGCCTGGAGTGTACCCACAGGGGAGAGGTATAGCAATCAGCCCCAGCATTTT | CAWSVPTGERYSNQPQHF
NA | TRBJ2-3 | NA | TRBV7-9 | TGTGCCAGCAGCTTTCGGGGGTACAGCGTCACAGATACGCAGTATTTT | CASSFRGYSVTDTQYF
TRBD1 | TRBJ1-1 | NA | TRBV6-6 | TGTGCCAGCAGTGGGACAGGGGCGGCCACTGAAGCTTTCTTT | CASSGTGAATEAFF
NA | TRBJ2-3 | NA | TRBV6-4 | TGTGCCAGCAGTGTATCGCTCTCGAGCACAGATACGCAGTATTTT | CASSVSLSSTDTQYF
TRBD2 | TRBJ2-7 | NA | TRBV7-2 | TGTGCCAGCAGCCGGGATGACGGGGGGGTCCCATACGAGCAGTACTTC | CASSRDDGGVPYEQYF
NA | TRBJ2-3 | NA | TRBV19 | TGTGCCAGTAGTCGGAGAGACACAGATACGCAGTATTTT | CASSRRDTDTQYF
NA | TRBJ1-4 | once | TRBV11-2 | TGTGCCAGCAGCTTAGGGCACAGTTCAACTAATGAAAAACTGTTTTTT | CASSLGHSSTNEKLFF